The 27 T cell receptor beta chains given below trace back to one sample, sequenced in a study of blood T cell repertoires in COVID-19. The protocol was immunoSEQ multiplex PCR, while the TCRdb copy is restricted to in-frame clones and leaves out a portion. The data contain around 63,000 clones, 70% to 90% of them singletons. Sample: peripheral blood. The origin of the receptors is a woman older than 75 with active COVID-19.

The CDR3 region has the DNA TGCGCCAGCAGCTTGGACAGGACGGATAATTCACCCCTCCACTTT. It encodes CASSLDRTDNSPLHF. The V gene is TRBV5-1, the J gene TRBJ1-6; tentative D call: TRBD1 (5 bases). Germline CDR1 and CDR2: SGHRS and YFSETQ. CDR3 length: 15 amino acids. The V end was cut by 0 bases, the J end by 5 bases, with 9 bases between. Full variable domain (missing parts from reference TRBV5-1 and TRBJ1-6): KAGVTQTPRYLIKTRGQQVTLSCSPISGHRSVSWYQQTPGQGLQFLFEYFSETQRNKGNFPGRFSGRQFSNSRSEMNVSTLELGDSALYLCASSLDRTDNSPLHFGNGTRLTVT.

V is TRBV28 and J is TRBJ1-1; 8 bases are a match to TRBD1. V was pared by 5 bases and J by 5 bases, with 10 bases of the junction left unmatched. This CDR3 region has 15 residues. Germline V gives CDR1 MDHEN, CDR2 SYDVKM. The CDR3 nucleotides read TGTGCCAGCAGTCCCAGACAGGGGTTGTATACTGAAGCTTTCTTT. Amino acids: CASSPRQGLYTEAFF. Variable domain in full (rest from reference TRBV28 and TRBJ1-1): DVKVTQSSRYLVKRTGEKVFLECVQDMDHENMFWYRQDPGLGLRLIYFSYDVKMKEKGDIPEGYSVSREKKERFSLILESASTNQTSMYLCASSPRQGLYTEAFFGQGTRLTVV.

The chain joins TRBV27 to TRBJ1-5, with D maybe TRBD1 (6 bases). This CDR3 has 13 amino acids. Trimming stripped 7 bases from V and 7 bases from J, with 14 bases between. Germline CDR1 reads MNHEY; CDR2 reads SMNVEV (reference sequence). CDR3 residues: CASNPRGGQPQHF. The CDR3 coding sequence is TGTGCCAGCAACCCCCGAGGGGGACAGCCCCAGCATTTT.

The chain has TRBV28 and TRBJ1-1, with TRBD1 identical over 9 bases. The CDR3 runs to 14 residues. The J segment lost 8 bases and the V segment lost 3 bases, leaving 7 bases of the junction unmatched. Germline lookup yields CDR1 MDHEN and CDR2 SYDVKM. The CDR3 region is CASSFRDRASEAFF. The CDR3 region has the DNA TGTGCCAGCAGTTTCCGGGACAGGGCTTCCGAAGCTTTCTTT.

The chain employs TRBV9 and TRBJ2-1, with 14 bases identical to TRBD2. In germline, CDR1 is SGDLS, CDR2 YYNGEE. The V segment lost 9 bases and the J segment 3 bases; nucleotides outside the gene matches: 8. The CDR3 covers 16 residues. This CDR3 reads CATSTSGGASYNEQFF. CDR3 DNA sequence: TGTGCCACTTCGACTAGCGGGGGGGCGAGCTACAATGAGCAGTTCTTC.

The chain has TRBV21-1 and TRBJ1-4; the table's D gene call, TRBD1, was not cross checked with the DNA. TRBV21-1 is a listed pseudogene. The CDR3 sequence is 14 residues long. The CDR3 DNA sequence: TGTGCCAGCACTTCCGGGACAGGTAGTGAAAAACTGTTTTTT. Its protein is CASTSGTGSEKLFF.

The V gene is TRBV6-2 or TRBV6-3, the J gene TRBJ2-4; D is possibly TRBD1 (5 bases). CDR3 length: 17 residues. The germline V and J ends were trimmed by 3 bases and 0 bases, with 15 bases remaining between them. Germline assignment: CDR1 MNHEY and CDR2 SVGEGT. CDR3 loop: CASSYGRSGLAKNIQYF. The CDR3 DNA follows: TGTGCCAGCAGTTATGGTCGTTCAGGGCTAGCCAAAAACATTCAGTACTTC.

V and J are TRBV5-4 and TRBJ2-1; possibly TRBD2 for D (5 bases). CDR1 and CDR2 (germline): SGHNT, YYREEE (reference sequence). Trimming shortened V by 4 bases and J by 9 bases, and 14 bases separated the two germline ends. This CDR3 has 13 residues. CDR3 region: CASSADSRSEQFF. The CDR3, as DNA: TGTGCCAGCAGCGCGGACTCGAGAAGTGAGCAGTTCTTC. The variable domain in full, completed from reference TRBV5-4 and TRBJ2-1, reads ETGVTQSPTHLIKTRGQQVTLRCSSQSGHNTVSWYQQALGQGPQFIFQYYREEENGRGNFPPRFSGLQFPNYSSELNVNALELDDSALYLCASSADSRSEQFFGPGTRLTVL.

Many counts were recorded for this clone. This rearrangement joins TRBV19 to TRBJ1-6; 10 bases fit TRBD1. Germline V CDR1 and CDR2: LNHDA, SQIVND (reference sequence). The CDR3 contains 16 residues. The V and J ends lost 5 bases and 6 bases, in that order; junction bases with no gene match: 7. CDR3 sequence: CASSSRQGASNSPLHF. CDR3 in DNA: TGTGCCAGTAGTTCCCGACAGGGGGCGAGTAATTCACCCCTCCACTTT.

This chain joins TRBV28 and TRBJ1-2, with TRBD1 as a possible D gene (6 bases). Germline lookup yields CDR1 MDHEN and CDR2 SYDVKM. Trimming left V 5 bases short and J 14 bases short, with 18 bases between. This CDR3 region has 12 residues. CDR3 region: CASSGQHSYETF. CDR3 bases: TGTGCCAGCAGTGGACAGCACTCCTATGAGACCTTC.

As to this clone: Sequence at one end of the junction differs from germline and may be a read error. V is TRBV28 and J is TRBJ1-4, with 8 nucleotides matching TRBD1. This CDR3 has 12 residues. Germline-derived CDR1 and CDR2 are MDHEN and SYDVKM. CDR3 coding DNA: TGTGCCAGCAGTCGGCACGGACAGGGAGCTAGTTTT. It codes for CASSRHGQGASF.

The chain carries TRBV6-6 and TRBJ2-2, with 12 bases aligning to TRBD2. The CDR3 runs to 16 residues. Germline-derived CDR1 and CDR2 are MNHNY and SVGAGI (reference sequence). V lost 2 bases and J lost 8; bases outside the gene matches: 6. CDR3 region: CASSYPSGGAFGELFF. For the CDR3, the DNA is TGTGCCAGCAGTTACCCTAGCGGGGGGGCCTTTGGGGAGCTGTTTTTT.

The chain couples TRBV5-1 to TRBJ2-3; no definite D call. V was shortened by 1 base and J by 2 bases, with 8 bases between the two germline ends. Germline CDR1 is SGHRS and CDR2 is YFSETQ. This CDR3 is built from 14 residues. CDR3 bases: TGCGCCAGCAGCTTGCCCATGGCCACAGATACGCAGTATTTT. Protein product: CASSLPMATDTQYF.

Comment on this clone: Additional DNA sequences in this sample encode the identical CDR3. CDR3: CASSSYNTEAFF. The CDR3 DNA reads TGTGCCAGCAGCTCCTATAACACTGAAGCTTTCTTT. The chain employs TRBV7-2 and TRBJ1-1; D unresolved. The germline V gene has CDR1 SGHTA and CDR2 FQGNSA. The CDR3 covers 12 residues. The V end lost 4 bases, the J end lost 2 bases, and 5 bases lay between the germline ends. Supplemented by reference TRBV7-2 and TRBJ1-1, the full variable domain reads GAGVSQSPSNKVTEKGKDVELRCDPISGHTALYWYRQSLGQGLEFLIYFQGNSAPDKSGLPSDRFSAERTGGSVSTLTIQRTQQEDSAVYLCASSSYNTEAFFGQGTRLTVV.

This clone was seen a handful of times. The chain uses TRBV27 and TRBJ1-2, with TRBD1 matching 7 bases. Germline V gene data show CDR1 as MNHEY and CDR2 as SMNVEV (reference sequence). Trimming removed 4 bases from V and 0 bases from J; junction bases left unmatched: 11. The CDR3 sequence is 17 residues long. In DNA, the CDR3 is TGTGCCAGCAGTTCAAACTTCGGACAGGAAACTAACTATGGCTACACCTTC. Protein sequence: CASSSNFGQETNYGYTF.

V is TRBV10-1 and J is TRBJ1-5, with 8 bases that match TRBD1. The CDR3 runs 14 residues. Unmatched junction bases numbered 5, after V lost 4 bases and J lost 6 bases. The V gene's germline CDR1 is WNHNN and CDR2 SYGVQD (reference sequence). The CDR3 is CASSGQGPVQPQHF. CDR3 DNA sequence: TGCGCCAGCAGTGGACAGGGGCCGGTTCAGCCCCAGCATTTT.

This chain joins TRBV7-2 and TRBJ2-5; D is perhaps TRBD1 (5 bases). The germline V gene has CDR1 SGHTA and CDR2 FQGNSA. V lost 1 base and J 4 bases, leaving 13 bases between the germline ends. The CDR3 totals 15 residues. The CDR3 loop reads CASSLVPGQGETQYF. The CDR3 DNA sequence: TGTGCCAGCAGCTTAGTCCCTGGCCAGGGAGAGACCCAGTACTTC.

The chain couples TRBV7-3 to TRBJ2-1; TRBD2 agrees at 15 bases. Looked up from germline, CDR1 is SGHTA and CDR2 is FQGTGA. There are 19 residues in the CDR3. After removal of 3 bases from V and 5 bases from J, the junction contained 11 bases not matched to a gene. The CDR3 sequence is CASSFGLAGGPVLHNEQFF. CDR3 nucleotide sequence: TGTGCCAGCAGCTTCGGACTAGCGGGGGGGCCCGTCCTCCACAATGAGCAGTTCTTC.

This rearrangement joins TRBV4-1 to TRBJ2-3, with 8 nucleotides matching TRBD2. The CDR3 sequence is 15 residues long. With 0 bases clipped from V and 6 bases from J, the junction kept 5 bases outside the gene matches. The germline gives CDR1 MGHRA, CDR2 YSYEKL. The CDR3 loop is CASSQDPGGGDTQYF. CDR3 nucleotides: TGCGCCAGCAGCCAAGATCCGGGCGGGGGGGATACGCAGTATTTT.

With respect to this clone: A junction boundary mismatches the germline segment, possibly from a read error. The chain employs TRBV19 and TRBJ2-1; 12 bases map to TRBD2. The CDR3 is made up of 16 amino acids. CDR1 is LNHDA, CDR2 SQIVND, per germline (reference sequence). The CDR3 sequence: CASTETSGGLYNEQFF. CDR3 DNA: TGTGCGAGTACTGAGACTAGCGGGGGCCTCTACAATGAGCAGTTCTTC. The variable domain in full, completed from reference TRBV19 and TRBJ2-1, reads DGGITQSPKYLFRKEGQNVTLSCEQNLNHDAMYWYRQDPGQGLRLIYYSQIVNDFQKGDIAEGYSVSREKKESFPLTVTSAQKNPTAFYLCASTETSGGLYNEQFFGPGTRLTVL.

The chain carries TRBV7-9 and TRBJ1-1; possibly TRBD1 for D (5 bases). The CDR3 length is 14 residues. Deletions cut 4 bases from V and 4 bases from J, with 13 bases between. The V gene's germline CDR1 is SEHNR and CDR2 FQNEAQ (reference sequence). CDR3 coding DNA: TGTGCCAGCAGCTCGCAGGGTAGTGGCACTGAAGCTTTCTTT. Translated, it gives CASSSQGSGTEAFF. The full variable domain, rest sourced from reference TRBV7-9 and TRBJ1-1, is DTGVSQNPRHKITKRGQNVTFRCDPISEHNRLYWYRQTLGQGPEFLTYFQNEAQLEKSRLLSDRFSAERPKGSFSTLEIQRTEQGDSAMYLCASSSQGSGTEAFFGQGTRLTVV.

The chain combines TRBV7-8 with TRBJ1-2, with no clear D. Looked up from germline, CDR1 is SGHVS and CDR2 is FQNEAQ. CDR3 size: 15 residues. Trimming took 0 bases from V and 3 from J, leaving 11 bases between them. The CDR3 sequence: CASSLALGMDYGYTF. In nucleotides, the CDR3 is TGTGCCAGCAGCTTAGCGTTGGGCATGGACTATGGCTACACCTTC.

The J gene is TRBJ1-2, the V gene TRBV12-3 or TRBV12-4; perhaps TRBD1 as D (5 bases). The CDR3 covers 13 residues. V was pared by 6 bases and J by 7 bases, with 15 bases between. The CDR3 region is CASSPGGRSGYTF. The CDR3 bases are TGTGCCAGCAGCCCGGGGGGGAGAAGTGGCTACACCTTC.

The CDR3 is CASSPRGGYTGELFF. CDR3 DNA sequence: TGTGCCAGCAGCCCGCGGGGGGGGTACACCGGGGAGCTGTTTTTT. The chain employs TRBV7-3 and TRBJ2-2; 9 bases map to TRBD2. This CDR3 is built from 15 residues. Germline V gene data show CDR1 as SGHTA and CDR2 as FQGTGA. V lost 5 bases, J lost 3 bases, and 4 bases stayed unmatched. Filled out from reference TRBV7-3 and TRBJ2-2, the complete variable domain reads GAGVSQTPSNKVTEKGKYVELRCDPISGHTALYWYRQSLGQGPEFLIYFQGTGAADDSGLPNDRFFAVRPEGSVSTLKIQRTERGDSAVYLCASSPRGGYTGELFFGEGSRLTVL.

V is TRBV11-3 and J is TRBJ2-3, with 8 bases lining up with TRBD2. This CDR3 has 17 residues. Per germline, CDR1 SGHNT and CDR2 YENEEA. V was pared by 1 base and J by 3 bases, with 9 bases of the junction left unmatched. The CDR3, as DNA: TGTGCCAGCAGCTTAGGAGGTGTGGCGGGGGGAACAGATACGCAGTATTTT. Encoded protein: CASSLGGVAGGTDTQYF.

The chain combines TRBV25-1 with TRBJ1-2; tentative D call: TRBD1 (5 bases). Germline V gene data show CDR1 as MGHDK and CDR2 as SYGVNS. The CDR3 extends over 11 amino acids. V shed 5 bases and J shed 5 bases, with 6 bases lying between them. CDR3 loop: CASSPGYGYTF. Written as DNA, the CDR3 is TGTGCCAGCAGTCCAGGGTATGGCTACACCTTC.

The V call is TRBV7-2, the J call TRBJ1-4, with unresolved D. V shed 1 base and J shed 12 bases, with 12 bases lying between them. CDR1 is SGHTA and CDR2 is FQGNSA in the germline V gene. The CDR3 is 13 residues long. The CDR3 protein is CASSLGSVGELFF. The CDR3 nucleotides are TGTGCCAGCAGCTTAGGTTCGGTCGGGGAACTGTTTTTT.